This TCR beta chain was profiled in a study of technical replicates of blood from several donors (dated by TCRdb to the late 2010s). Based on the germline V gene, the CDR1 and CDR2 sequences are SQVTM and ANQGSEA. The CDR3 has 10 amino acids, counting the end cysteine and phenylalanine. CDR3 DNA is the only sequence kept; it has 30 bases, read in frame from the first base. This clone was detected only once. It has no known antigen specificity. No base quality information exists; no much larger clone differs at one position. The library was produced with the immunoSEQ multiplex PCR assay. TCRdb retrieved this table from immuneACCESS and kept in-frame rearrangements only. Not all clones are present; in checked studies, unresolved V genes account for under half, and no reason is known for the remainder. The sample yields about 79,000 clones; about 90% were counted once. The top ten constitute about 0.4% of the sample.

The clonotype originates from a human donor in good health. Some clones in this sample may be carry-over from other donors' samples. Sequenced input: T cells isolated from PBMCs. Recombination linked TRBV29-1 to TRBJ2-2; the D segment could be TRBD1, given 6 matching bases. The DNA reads TGCAGTGTGGACAGCGGGGAGCTGTTTTTT. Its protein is CSVDSGELFF.